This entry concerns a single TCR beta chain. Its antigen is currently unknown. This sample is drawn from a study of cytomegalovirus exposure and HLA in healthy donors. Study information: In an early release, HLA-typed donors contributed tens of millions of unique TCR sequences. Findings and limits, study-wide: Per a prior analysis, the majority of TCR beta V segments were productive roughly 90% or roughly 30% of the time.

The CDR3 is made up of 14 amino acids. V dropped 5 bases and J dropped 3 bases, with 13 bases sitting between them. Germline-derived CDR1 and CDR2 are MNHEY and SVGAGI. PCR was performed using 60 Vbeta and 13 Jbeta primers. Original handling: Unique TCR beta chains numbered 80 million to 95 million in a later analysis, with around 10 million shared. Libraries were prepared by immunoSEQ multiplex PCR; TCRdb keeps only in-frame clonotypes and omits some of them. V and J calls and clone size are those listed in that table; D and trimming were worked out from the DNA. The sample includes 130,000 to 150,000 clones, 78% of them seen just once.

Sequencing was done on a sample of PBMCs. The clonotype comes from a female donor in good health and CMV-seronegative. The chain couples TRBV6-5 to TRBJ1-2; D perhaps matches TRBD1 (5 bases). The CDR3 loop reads CASSEAGTDYGYTF. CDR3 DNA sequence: TGTGCCAGCAGTGAGGCCGGGACTGACTATGGCTACACCTTC.